A selection of T cell receptor beta chains follows, all from one sample in a study of cytomegalovirus exposure and HLA in healthy donors. Profiled with immunoSEQ multiplex PCR; TCRdb holds only in-frame clones, not every one. The sample yields over 150,000 clones, of which the top ten take up around 0.74%. Sequencing was done on a sample of PBMCs. The source of these receptors is a boy aged 10-17 years in good health and CMV-seronegative. CDR3s include the opening cysteine and the closing phenylalanine or tryptophan. The order of the fields is J gene, V gene, CDR3 protein.

>TRBJ1-2|TRBV11-2
CASSVGGIYGYTF
>TRBJ1-1|TRBV29-1
CSVSGTAMNTEAFF
>TRBJ1-4|TRBV7-2
CASSLPGQGSPTNEKLFF
>TRBJ2-7|TRBV5-1
CASSRDSYEQYF
>TRBJ2-7|TRBV7-9
CASSLAYERGEFEQYF
>TRBJ2-1|TRBV29-1
CSVLTGGGEQFF
>TRBJ1-2|TRBV30
CAWSDPVRGYGYTF
>TRBJ1-5|TRBV28
CASSPSRQNQPQHF
>TRBJ1-5|TRBV15
CATSGVDRDQPQHF
>TRBJ2-5|TRBV10-3
CAISDPGTSGGNQETQYF
>TRBJ1-2|TRBV6-1
CASTTPRGGGYGYTF
>TRBJ1-2|TRBV28
CASSWRAGNYGYTF
>TRBJ1-1|TRBV10-1
CASSTTGSPTEAFF
>TRBJ1-1|TRBV9
CASTAVVGGAEAFF
>-|TRBV4-1
CASSQPNGNYEQYF
>TRBJ2-1|TRBV7-3
CASSVGSNEQFF
>TRBJ2-3|TRBV9
CASSPRPGLNTDTQYF
>TRBJ2-1|TRBV7-9
CASSLRPVSYNEQFF
>TRBJ1-1|TRBV2
CASKVDQGAVTEAFF
>TRBJ1-1|TRBV19
CASSILRQARAFF
>TRBJ2-3|TRBV30
CAWSVLGGPADTQYF
>TRBJ1-6|TRBV5-1
CASSTFVGNSPLHF
>TRBJ1-2|TRBV2
CASRQGADGGYTF
>TRBJ1-6|TRBV4-3
CASSQGTLGNSPLHF
>TRBJ1-1|TRBV18
CATQKSYTEAFF
>TRBJ2-7|TRBV6-5
CASTREGTNEQYF
>TRBJ1-2|TRBV2
CASSDGPQGMNYGYTF
>TRBJ2-7|TRBV7-2
CASSYRVGGGFYEQYF
>TRBJ2-3|TRBV9
CASSAQISSTDTQYF
>TRBJ1-2|TRBV10-3
CAISDPGQSNYGYTF
>TRBJ2-7|TRBV27
CASSTTPSTGDTYEQYF
>TRBJ2-1|TRBV13
CASSLFGGGAAYNEQFF
>TRBJ2-3|TRBV28
CASTGLRTDTQYF
>TRBJ1-6|TRBV5-1
CASSLYFGGDSPLHF
>TRBJ2-7|TRBV27
CASSLSIGGEYEQYF
>TRBJ2-7|TRBV27
CASSFAGSYEQYF
>TRBJ2-5|TRBV28
CASRAGGFKETQYF
>TRBJ2-1|TRBV7-3
CASSLTRERQAIYNEQFF
>TRBJ2-1|TRBV6-6
CASRSLSGGPMDEQFF
>TRBJ1-2|TRBV7-2
CATRPGDLLGYGYTF
>TRBJ2-1|TRBV6-5
CASRRTEPYNEQFF
>TRBJ1-5|TRBV2
CASRGTGAMQPQHF
>TRBJ2-1|TRBV4-3
CASSRIHGGSSYNEQFF
>TRBJ1-6|TRBV19
CASSTDPTGDSPLHF
>TRBJ1-1|TRBV7-2
CASGLGGKAFF
>TRBJ1-5|TRBV5-1
CASSPTRQGEQPQHF
>TRBJ2-5|TRBV7-2
CASSTRSASETQYF
>TRBJ1-1|TRBV19
CASSTHDRGEAFF
>TRBJ1-4|TRBV11-2
CASSPPNRGRNEKLFF